Reported below is one TCR beta chain. Its antigen remains unknown. The data belong to a study of cytomegalovirus exposure and HLA in healthy donors. Study-wide results and limits: Among TCR beta chains, those listed as cytomegalovirus-associated numbered under 200. In vitro data verified a few CMV-associated chains as specific for CMV antigens. CMV serostatus was the sole immune exposure data available. Later analysis associated a missense DCLRE1C variant with TCR beta V- and J-gene trimming.

The CDR3 totals 15 residues. Germline V CDR1 and CDR2: SGHDT, YYEEEE. The germline V and J ends were trimmed by 4 bases and 3 bases, with 13 bases remaining between them. PCR amplification relied on 60 Vbeta primers (plus 13 Jbeta primers). Assay used: immunoSEQ multiplex PCR; TCRdb lists only in-frame clones, some missing. The table includes some 120,000 clones, about 80% detected once. This receptor was identified in a female donor in good health and CMV-seronegative. J is TRBJ1-4 and V is TRBV5-6; D unclear. The sequenced sample was PBMCs. The CDR3 here is CASSRAVGSNEKLFF. In nucleotides, the CDR3 is TGTGCCAGCAGCCGCGCGGTGGGTTCTAATGAAAAACTGTTTTTT.